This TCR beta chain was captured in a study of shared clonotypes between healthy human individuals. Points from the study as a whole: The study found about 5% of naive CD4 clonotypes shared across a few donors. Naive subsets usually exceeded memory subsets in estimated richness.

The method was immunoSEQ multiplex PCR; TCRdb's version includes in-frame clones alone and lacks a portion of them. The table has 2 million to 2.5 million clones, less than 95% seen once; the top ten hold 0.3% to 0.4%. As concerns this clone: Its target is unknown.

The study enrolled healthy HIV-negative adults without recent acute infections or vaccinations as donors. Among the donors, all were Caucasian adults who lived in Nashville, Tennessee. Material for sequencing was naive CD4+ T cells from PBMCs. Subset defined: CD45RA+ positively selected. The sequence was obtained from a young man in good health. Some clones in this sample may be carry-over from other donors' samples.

The CDR3 nucleotides read TGTGCCAGCAGCTTAGGACTAGCGGGAAGCTACGAGCAGTACTTC. Translation: CASSLGLAGSYEQYF. V usage is TRBV7-9 and J usage is TRBJ2-7; TRBD2 aligns across 11 bases. Germline CDR1 reads SEHNR; CDR2 reads FQNEAQ (reference sequence). Trimming removed 1 base from V and 3 bases from J; junction bases left unmatched: 2. The CDR3 totals 15 residues.